This T cell receptor (beta chain) derives from a study of blood T cell repertoires in COVID-19. Study-level background: Donors in the United States, Italy and Spain gave samples during acute or convalescent COVID-19.

Trimming shortened V by 2 bases and J by 4 bases, and 10 bases separated the two germline ends. The germline gives CDR1 KGHDR, CDR2 SFDVKD. The CDR3 totals 14 residues. In the source study's methods: Amplification with reference gene primers provided the estimates of nucleated cell counts. This table comes from immunoSEQ multiplex PCR, and its TCRdb copy is limited to in-frame clones, with some not included. V, J and clone size are those of that table, while D and trimming were read from the DNA. The data hold about 270,000 clones, with roughly 86% observed a single time. The cohort comprised adults aged about 18 to 90 years residing in 20 to 30 US areas. Cohort 3 donors counted as recovered after two negative PCRs, clearance, or resolved symptoms.

The clonotype comes from a woman between 18 and 30 years old who had recovered from COVID-19. The chain carries TRBV24-1 and TRBJ1-2; possibly TRBD1 for D (6 bases). The sequenced sample was PBMCs or T cells enriched from blood (not recorded which). The CDR3 loop reads CATSDSSQGYGYTF. The CDR3, as DNA: TGTGCCACCAGTGATTCATCACAGGGCTATGGCTACACCTTC.